The 3 T cell receptor beta chains below were found in one sample sequenced in a study of PD-1 blockade in classical Hodgkin lymphoma. Assay used: immunoSEQ multiplex PCR; TCRdb lists only in-frame clones, some missing. This sample yields around 23,000 clones, of which roughly 87% are seen a single time; around 0.25% belongs to the top ten. Time point here: newly diagnosed, previously untreated cHL patient sample. Magnetic depletion of unwanted cells isolated CD4+ T cells from thawed PBMCs. The sample taken for sequencing was CD4+ T cells from blood. The origin of the receptors is a human donor with classical Hodgkin lymphoma.

In this sample, this clone turned up a few times. The chain combines TRBV10-1 with TRBJ1-3; D unclear. Trimming took off 2 bases at V and 4 bases at J, with 9 bases between the two ends. Germline lookup yields CDR1 WNHNN and CDR2 SYGVQD (reference sequence). The CDR3 contains 14 residues. The CDR3 region is CASSEVGSGNTIYF. In nucleotides, the CDR3 is TGCGCCAGCAGTGAGGTGGGCTCCGGAAACACCATATATTTT.

This chain connects TRBV11-2 to TRBJ1-1; no definite D call. From germline, CDR1 is SGHAT and CDR2 FQNNGV. The V gene lost 5 bases and the J gene lost 1 base, with 5 bases spanning the gap. The CDR3 consists of 12 residues. The chain's CDR3 is CASSQQNTEAFF. The CDR3 bases are TGTGCCAGCAGCCAACAGAACACTGAAGCTTTCTTT.

This sequence joins TRBV9 and TRBJ2-5; 14 bases match TRBD2. Trimming at V came to 0 bases and at J to 4 bases, leaving 5 bases not matched to a gene. Germline V gene data show CDR1 as SGDLS and CDR2 as YYNGEE. There are 17 residues in the CDR3. Here the CDR3 reads CASSVGLAGGPGETQYF. CDR3 in DNA: TGTGCCAGCAGCGTAGGACTAGCGGGAGGGCCGGGAGAGACCCAGTACTTC.